This T cell receptor (beta chain) was obtained from a study of T cells in Graves' hyperthyroidism and ophthalmopathy. A Clinical Activity Score of at least 3, a NOSPECS grade of at least 4 and a duration under 3 months were recorded in the ophthalmopathy patients. The study excluded patients with uncontrolled infection, other autoimmune disease, pregnancy or lactation. The CDR3 length is 13 residues. V dropped 4 bases and J dropped 8; count of bases not matched to a gene: 4. Germline values: CDR1 MNHNS, CDR2 SASEGT. The study, taken as a whole, reports: Expanded thyroid clonotypes (above 0.001) were mostly also found in blood. Patients with ophthalmopathy were separated from those with stable hyperthyroidism by a 13 V-J model.

This clonotype came up many times. Its specificity is not known. Amplification yielded TCR beta CDR3 regions, with RNA transcripts as the source. Primed by the HTBI set, a first-round RT-PCR was run on the TCR CDR3. TCRdb ran MiXCR on the multiplex PCR reads and lists one entry per CDR3 protein. This sample has about 600,000 distinct CDR3 sequences; approximately 15% occur once, and the top ten carry under 3.5%. The receptor was derived from a woman aged 40 to 55 with Graves' ophthalmopathy. Material: blood. This chain uses TRBV6-1 with TRBJ2-1; 8 positions match TRBD1. Here the CDR3 DNA reads TGTGCCAGCAGTGTGGACAGGGTCGATGAGCAGTTCTTC. Translating it yields CASSVDRVDEQFF.